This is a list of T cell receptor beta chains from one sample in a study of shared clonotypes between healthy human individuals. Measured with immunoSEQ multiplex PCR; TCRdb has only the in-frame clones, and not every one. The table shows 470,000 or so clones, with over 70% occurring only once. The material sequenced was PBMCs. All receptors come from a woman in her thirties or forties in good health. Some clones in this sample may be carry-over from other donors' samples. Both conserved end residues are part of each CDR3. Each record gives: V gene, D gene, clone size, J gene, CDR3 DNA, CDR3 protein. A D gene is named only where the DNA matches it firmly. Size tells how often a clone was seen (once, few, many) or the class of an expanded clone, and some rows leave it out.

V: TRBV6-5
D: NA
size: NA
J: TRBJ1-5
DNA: TGTGCCAGCAGCCCGACGGCCAATCAGCCCCAGCATTTT
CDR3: CASSPTANQPQHF

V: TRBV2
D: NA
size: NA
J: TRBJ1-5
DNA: TGTGCCAGCAGTGAAGTTCCCGGGCCCCAGCATTTT
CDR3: CASSEVPGPQHF

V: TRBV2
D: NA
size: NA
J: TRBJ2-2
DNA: TGTGCCAGCAGACCCCCAGGGTTGAACACCGGGGAGCTGTTTTTT
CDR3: CASRPPGLNTGELFF

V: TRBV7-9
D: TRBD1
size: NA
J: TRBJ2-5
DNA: TGTGCCAGCAGCTTTGTACAGGGGGGTGAGACCCAGTACTTC
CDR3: CASSFVQGGETQYF

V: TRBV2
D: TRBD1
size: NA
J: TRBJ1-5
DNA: TGTGCCAGCAGTGAAGGTGGGACAGGGCTTGAGCCCCAGCATTTT
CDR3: CASSEGGTGLEPQHF

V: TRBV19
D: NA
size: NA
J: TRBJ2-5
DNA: TGTGCCAGTAGGGGCGATGGGACCCTGGGGACCCAGTACTTC
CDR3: CASRGDGTLGTQYF

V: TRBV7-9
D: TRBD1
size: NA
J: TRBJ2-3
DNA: TGTGCCAGCACCAAAGGACAGGACACAGATACGCAGTATTTT
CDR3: CASTKGQDTDTQYF

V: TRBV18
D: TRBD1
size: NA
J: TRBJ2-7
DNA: TGTGCCAGCTCACCCGGACAGGGTAACGAGCAGTACTTC
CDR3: CASSPGQGNEQYF

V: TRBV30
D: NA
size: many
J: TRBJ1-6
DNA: TGTGCCTGGAGTAGGGATTCACCCCTCCACTTT
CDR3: CAWSRDSPLHF

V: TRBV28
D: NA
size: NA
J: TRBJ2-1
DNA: TGTGCCAGCAAGGAGGACCCGAGCTCCTACAATGAGCAGTTCTTC
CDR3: CASKEDPSSYNEQFF

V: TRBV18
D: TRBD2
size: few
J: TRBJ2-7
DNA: TGTGCCAGCTCACCAATGACTAGCGGGAGGGGCCACGAGCAGTACTTC
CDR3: CASSPMTSGRGHEQYF

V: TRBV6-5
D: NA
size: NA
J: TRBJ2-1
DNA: TGTGCCAGCAGCTCGGACTGGGATGAGCAGTTCTTC
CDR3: CASSSDWDEQFF

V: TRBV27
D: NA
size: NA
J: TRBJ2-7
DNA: TGTGCCAGCAGTTTTCGGCAGTCCTACGAGCAGTACTTC
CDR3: CASSFRQSYEQYF

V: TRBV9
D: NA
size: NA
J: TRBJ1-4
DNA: TGTGCCAGCAGCGAAGGGACCGAACCTAAGGAAAAACTGTTTTTT
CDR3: CASSEGTEPKEKLFF

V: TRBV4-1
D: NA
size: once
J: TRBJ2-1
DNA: TGCGCCAGCAGCCGCCAACTAGTGAATGAGCAGTTCTTC
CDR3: CASSRQLVNEQFF

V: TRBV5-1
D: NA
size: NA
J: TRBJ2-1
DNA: TGCGCCAGCAGCTTGGAGAATAGCGGAGGGGATGAGCAGTTCTTC
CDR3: CASSLENSGGDEQFF

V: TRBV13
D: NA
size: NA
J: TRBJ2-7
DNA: TGTGCCAGCAGCTCACAGGGCTACGAGCAGTACTTC
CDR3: CASSSQGYEQYF

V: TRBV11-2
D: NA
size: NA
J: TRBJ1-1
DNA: TGTGCCAGCAGCTGGGGTGGCCGAGAAGCTTTCTTT
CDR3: CASSWGGREAFF

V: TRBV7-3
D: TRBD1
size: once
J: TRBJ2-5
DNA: TGTGCCAGCAGCCGACAGGGGATGGAGACCCAGTACTTC
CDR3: CASSRQGMETQYF

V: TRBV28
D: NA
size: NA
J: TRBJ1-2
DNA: TGTGCCAGCCTGACCGACGAAAGGGGCTACACCTTC
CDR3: CASLTDERGYTF

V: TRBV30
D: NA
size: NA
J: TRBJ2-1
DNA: TGTGCCTGGAGTGTAGGTAGCGGTGAAGCGAATGAGCAGTTCTTC
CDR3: CAWSVGSGEANEQFF

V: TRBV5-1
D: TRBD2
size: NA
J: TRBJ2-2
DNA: TGCGCCAGCAGCTCCATAGCGGGAGGCAACACCGGGGAGCTGTTTTTT
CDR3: CASSSIAGGNTGELFF

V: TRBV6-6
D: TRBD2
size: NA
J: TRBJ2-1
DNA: TGTGCCAGCAGCAACCGCCCAACTAGCGGGAGTTGGTTCTTC
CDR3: CASSNRPTSGSWFF

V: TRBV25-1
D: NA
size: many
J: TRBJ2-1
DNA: TGTGCCAGCAGTGCTTCCCCTGGGAATGAGCAGTTCTTC
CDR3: CASSASPGNEQFF

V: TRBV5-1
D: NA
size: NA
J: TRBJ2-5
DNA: TGCGCCAGCAGCCCGGGACACCTCCAAGAGACCCAGTACTTC
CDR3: CASSPGHLQETQYF

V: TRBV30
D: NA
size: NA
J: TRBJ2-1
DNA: TGTGCCTGGAGTGGCCAGAGCTCCTACAATGAGCAGTTCTTC
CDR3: CAWSGQSSYNEQFF

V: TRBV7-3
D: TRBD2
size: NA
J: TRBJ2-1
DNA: TGTGCCAGCAGCCCCCGACTAGCGGGGTACAATGAGCAGTTCTTC
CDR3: CASSPRLAGYNEQFF

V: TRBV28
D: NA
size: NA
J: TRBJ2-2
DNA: TGTGCCAGCAGTTCAGACACCGGGGAGCTGTTTTTT
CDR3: CASSSDTGELFF

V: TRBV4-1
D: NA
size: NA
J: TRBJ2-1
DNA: TGCGCCAGCAGCCAAGAAATTGGTAGGCCTCAGTTCTTC
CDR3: CASSQEIGRPQFF

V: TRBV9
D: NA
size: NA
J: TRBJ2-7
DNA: TGTGCCAGCAGCGTAGATCCCCTCTCCTACGAGCAGTACTTC
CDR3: CASSVDPLSYEQYF

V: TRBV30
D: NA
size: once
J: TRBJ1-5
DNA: TGTGCCTGGAGGGGGGACAATCTGGGGCAGCCCCAGCATTTT
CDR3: CAWRGDNLGQPQHF

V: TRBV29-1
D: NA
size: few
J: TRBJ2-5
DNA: TGCAGCGTTGAAGTAAGGTCGCGGCAAGAGACCCAGTACTTC
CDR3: CSVEVRSRQETQYF

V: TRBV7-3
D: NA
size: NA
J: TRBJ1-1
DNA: TGTGCCAGCAGCCCAAACATGAACACTGAAGCTTTCTTT
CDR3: CASSPNMNTEAFF

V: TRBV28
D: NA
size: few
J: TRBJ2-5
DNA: TGTGCCACCGCCGGGCAGCCCACGGGGGAGACCCAGTACTTC
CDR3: CATAGQPTGETQYF

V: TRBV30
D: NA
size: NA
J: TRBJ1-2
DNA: TGTGCCTGGAGTGTCCCTGACCGGCCGAGGGGCGTTTATGGCTACACCTTC
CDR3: CAWSVPDRPRGVYGYTF

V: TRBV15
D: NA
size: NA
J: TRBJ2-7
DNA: TGTGCCACCAGCAGGAGGCGGGACTACGAGCAGTACTTC
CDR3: CATSRRRDYEQYF

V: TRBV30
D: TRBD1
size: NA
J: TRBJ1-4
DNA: TGTGCCTGGAGAAAACAGGGGGCCGGAGAAAAACTGTTTTTT
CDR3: CAWRKQGAGEKLFF

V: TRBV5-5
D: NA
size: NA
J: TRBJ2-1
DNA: TGTGCCAGCGGGCAAGGTCGGGGCTCCTACAATGAGCAGTTCTTC
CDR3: CASGQGRGSYNEQFF

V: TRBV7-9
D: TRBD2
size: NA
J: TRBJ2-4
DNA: TGTGCCAGCAGCTTAGCGGGAGGGGCCAAAAACATTCAGTACTTC
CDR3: CASSLAGGAKNIQYF

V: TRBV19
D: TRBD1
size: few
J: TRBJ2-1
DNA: TGTGCCAGTAGTCTGGGGACAGGGGGGGATGAGCAGTTCTTC
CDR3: CASSLGTGGDEQFF

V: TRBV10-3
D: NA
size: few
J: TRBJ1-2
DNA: TGTGCCATCAGTGAAGGGGGGCAATACTATGGCTACACCTTC
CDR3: CAISEGGQYYGYTF

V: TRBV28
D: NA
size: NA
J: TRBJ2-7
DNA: TGTGCCAGCAGTTGGGGAGGCCACCTCTACGAGCAGTACTTC
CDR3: CASSWGGHLYEQYF

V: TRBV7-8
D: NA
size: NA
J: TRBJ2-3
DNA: TGTGCCAGCAGCTTAAGGGAGCGGGTTGGAGTGGGTTATTTT
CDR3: CASSLRERVGVGYF

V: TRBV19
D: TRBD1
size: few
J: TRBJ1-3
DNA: TGTGCCAGTAGGGCGACAGGGTCTGGAAACACCATATATTTT
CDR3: CASRATGSGNTIYF

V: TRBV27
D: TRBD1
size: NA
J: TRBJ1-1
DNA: TGTGCCAGCAGTTCCCGGACAGGGTACACTGAAGCTTTCTTT
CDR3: CASSSRTGYTEAFF

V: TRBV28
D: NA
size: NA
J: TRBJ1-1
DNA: TGTGCCAGCAGCCCCCCACGAGGCACTGAAGCTTTCTTT
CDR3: CASSPPRGTEAFF

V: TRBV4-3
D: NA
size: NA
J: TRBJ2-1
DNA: TGCGCCAGCAGCCCCATTGGGGATCCTGAGCAGTTCTTC
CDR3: CASSPIGDPEQFF

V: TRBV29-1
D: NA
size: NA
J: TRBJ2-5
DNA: TGCAGCGTTACTAGGGCCAGGGAGACCCAGTACTTC
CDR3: CSVTRARETQYF

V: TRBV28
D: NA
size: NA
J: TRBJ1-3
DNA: TGTGCCAGCAGTTTCGGACAGAGCTCTGGAAACACCATATATTTT
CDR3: CASSFGQSSGNTIYF